What follows is one T cell receptor (beta chain) and its context. The V gene's germline CDR1 is GTSNPN and CDR2 SVGIG (reference sequence). The CDR3 is made up of 13 amino acids. V was pared by 0 bases and J by 6 bases, with 8 bases between. Per the study methods: Nucleated cell counts were estimated from reference gene primer amplification. This table comes from immunoSEQ multiplex PCR, and its TCRdb copy is limited to in-frame clones, with some not included. The DNA gave D and trimming, while V, J and clone size come from that table. This table holds 120,000 to 150,000 clones, roughly 88% found once. The data were taken from a study of blood T cell repertoires in COVID-19. Overall study: The United States, Italy and Spain provided the acute and convalescent COVID-19 samples.

Study members were between roughly 18 and 100 years old and lived in approximately 25 US regions. The rearrangement uses TRBV30 and TRBJ2-2, with no clear D. The source of this sequence is a woman in her 30s with acute COVID-19. Sequencing was done on a sample of PBMCs or T cells enriched from blood (not recorded which). The CDR3 region has the DNA TGTGCCTGGAGTGTAATCCTCTCCGGGGAGCTGTTTTTT. Amino acids: CAWSVILSGELFF.